This entry is about one T cell receptor (beta chain). Isolated per sample were at least 6 million PBMCs. The data are from a study of blood T cells in healthy people across ages. This CDR3 contains 19 residues. Trimming took 4 bases from V and 2 from J, leaving 25 bases between them. From germline, CDR1 is SGHTA and CDR2 FQGNSA. A second about 7 to 12 cycle PCR used barcoded and J-beta primers. TCRdb called the 5' RACE reads again in MiXCR, with one record for every CDR3 protein. Of approximately 1,700,000 distinct CDR3 sequences in the sample, about 39% are singletons; the top ten hold more than 20%. The chain is built from TRBV7-2 and TRBJ2-3, with D tentatively TRBD2 (5 bases). The specimen was blood. The source of this sequence is a human donor in good health. Here the CDR3 DNA reads TGTGCCAGCAGCTACTACCATAATAGCGCTGCAGGAAACACAGATACGCAGTATTTT. It translates to CASSYYHNSAAGNTDTQYF.